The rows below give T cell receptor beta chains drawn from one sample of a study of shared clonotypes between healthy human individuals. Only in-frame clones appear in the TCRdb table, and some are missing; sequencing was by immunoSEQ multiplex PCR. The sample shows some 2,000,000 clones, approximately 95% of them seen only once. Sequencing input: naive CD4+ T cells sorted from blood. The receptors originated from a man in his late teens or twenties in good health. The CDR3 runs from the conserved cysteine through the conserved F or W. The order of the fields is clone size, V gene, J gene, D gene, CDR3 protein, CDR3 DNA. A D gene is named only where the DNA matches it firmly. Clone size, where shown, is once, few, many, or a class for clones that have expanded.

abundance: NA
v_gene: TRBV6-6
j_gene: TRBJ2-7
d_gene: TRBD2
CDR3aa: CASRGGSGTYEQYF
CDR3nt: TGTGCCAGCAGAGGAGGTAGCGGGACCTACGAGCAGTACTTC

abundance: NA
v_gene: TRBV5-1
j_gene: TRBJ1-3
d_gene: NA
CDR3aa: CASSLSGDSGNTIYF
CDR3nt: TGCGCCAGCAGCTTGTCTGGAGACTCTGGAAACACCATATATTTT

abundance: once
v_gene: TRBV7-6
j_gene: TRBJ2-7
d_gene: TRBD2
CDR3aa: CASSPRGLAGGNEQYF
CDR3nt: TGTGCCAGCAGCCCGAGGGGACTAGCGGGAGGGAACGAGCAGTACTTC

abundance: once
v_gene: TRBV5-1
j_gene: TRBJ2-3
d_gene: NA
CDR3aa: CASSPGSTDTQYF
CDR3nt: TGCGCCAGCAGCCCCGGATCCACAGATACGCAGTATTTT

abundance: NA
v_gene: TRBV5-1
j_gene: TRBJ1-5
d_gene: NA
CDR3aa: CASSLEGDMYQPQHF
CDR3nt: TGCGCCAGCAGCTTGGAGGGTGACATGTACCAGCCCCAGCATTTT

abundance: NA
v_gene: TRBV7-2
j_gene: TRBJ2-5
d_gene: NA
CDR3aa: CASSPPPGGETQYF
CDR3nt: TGTGCCAGCAGCCCACCGCCCGGCGGTGAGACCCAGTACTTC

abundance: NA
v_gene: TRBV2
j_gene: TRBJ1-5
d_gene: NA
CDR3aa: CASGESAVGPQHF
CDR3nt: TGTGCCAGTGGGGAAAGCGCCGTTGGGCCCCAGCATTTT

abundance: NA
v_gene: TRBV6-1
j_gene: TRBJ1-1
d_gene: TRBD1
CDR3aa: CASTRDRGGTEAFF
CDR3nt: TGTGCCAGCACCCGGGACAGGGGGGGCACTGAAGCTTTCTTT

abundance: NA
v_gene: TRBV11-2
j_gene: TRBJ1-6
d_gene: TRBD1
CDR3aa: CASMRDRSSPLHF
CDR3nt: TGTGCCAGCATGCGGGACAGAAGTTCACCCCTCCACTTT

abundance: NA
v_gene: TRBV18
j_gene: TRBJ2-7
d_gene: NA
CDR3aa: CASSPPVRSYEQYF
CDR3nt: TGTGCCAGCTCACCGCCGGTAAGATCCTACGAGCAGTACTTC

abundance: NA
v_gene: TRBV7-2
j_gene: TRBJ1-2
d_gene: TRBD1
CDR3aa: CASSHPQGQGTYGYTF
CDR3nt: TGTGCCAGCAGCCACCCCCAGGGACAGGGTACCTATGGCTACACCTTC

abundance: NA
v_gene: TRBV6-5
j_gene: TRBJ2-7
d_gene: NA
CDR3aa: CHSHSYTSYEQYF
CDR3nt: TGTCATTCCCACAGCTACACCTCCTACGAGCAGTACTTC

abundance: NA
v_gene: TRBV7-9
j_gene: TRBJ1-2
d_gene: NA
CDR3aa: CASSSWGAEGYTF
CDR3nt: TGTGCCAGCAGCTCTTGGGGCGCGGAAGGCTACACCTTC

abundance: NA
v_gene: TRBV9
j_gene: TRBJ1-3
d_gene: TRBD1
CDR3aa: CASSGGTGRLTNAGNTIYF
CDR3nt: TGTGCCAGCAGCGGAGGGACAGGCCGGCTTACTAACGCCGGAAACACCATATATTTT

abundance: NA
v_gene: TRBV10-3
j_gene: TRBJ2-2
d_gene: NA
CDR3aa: CAIKIGYNTGELFF
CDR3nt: TGTGCCATCAAAATCGGGTACAACACCGGGGAGCTGTTTTTT

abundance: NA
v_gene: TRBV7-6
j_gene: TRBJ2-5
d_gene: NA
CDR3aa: CASSRMAEETQYF
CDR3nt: TGTGCCAGCAGCCGGATGGCAGAAGAGACCCAGTACTTC

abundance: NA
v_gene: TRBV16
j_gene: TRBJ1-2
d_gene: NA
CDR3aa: CASRQTGAQYGYTF
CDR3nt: TGTGCCAGCAGACAAACGGGGGCCCAATATGGCTACACCTTC

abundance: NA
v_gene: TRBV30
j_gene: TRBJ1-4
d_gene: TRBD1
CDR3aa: CAAATGGLEKLFF
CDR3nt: TGTGCCGCCGCGACAGGGGGCCTAGAAAAACTGTTTTTT

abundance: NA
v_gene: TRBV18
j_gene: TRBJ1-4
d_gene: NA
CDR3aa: CASSPQSGFGEKLFF
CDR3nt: TGTGCCAGCTCACCACAAAGCGGTTTCGGGGAAAAACTGTTTTTT

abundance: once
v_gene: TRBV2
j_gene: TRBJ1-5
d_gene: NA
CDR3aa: CASSEEGINQPQHF
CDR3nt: TGTGCCAGCAGTGAGGAGGGGATCAATCAGCCCCAGCATTTT

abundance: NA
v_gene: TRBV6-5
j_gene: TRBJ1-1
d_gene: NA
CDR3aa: CASSYSRGWTEAFF
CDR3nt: TGTGCCAGCAGTTACTCCAGGGGATGGACTGAAGCTTTCTTT

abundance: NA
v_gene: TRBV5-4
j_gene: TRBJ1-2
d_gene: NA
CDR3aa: CARDRNYGYTF
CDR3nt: TGTGCCAGAGACAGGAACTATGGCTACACCTTC

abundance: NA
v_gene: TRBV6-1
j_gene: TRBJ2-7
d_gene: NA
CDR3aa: CASSEAQFSSYEQYF
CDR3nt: TGTGCCAGCAGTGAAGCGCAGTTCAGCTCCTACGAGCAGTACTTC

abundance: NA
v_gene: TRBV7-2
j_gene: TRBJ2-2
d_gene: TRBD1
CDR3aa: CASSSLPDRGNTGELFF
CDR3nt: TGTGCCAGCAGCTCCCTCCCTGACAGGGGGAACACCGGGGAGCTGTTTTTT

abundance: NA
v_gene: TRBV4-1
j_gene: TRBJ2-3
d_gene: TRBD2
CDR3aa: CASSQELAGGSTDTQYF
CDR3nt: TGCGCCAGCAGCCAAGAGCTAGCGGGAGGCTCCACAGATACGCAGTATTTT

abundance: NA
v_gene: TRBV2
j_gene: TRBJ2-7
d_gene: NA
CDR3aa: CASRPPGQNYEQYF
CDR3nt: TGTGCCAGCAGGCCACCTGGACAGAACTACGAGCAGTACTTC

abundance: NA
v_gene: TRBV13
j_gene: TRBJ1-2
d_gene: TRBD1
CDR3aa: CASSVDRGYGYTF
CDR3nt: TGTGCCAGCAGTGTTGACAGGGGCTATGGCTACACCTTC

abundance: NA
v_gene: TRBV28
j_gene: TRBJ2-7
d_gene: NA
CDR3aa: CASSFPGAPTYEQYF
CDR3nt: TGTGCCAGCAGTTTCCCGGGGGCCCCGACCTACGAGCAGTACTTC

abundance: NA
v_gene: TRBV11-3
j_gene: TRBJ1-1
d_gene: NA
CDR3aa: CASSLDRTNTEAFF
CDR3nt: TGTGCCAGCAGCTTAGATCGCACGAACACTGAAGCTTTCTTT

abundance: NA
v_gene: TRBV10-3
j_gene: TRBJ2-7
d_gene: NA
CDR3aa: CAISERGGYEQYF
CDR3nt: TGTGCCATCAGTGAGCGTGGGGGGTACGAGCAGTACTTC

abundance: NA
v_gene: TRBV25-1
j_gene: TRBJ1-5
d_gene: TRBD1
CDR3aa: CASSEAGGFNQPQHF
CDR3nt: TGTGCCAGCAGTGAAGCAGGGGGATTCAATCAGCCCCAGCATTTT

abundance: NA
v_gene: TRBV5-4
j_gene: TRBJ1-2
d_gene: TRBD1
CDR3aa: CASSNRGTSYGYTF
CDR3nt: TGTGCCAGCAGCAACAGGGGCACCTCCTATGGCTACACCTTC

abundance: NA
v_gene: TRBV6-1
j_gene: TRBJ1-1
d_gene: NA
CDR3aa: CASSGPLPGRKNTEAFF
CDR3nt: TGTGCCAGCAGTGGCCCCTTACCGGGACGGAAGAACACTGAAGCTTTCTTT

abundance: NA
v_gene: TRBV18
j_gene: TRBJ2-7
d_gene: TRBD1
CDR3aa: CASSPPGQGASYEQYF
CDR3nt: TGTGCCAGCTCACCCCCGGGACAGGGGGCAAGTTACGAGCAGTACTTC

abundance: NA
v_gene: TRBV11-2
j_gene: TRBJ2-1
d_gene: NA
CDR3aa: CASSLDNRGNEQFF
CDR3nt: TGTGCCAGCAGCTTAGATAATCGGGGGAATGAGCAGTTCTTC

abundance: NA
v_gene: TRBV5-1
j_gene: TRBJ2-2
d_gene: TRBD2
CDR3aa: CASNRGEPTGELFF
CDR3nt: TGCGCCAGCAATCGGGGGGAGCCGACCGGGGAGCTGTTTTTT

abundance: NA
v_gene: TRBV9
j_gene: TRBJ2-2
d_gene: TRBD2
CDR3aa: CASSLTSAANTGELFF
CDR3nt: TGTGCCAGCAGCCTGACTAGCGCCGCGAACACCGGGGAGCTGTTTTTT

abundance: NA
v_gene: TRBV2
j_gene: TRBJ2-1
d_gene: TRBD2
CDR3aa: CASMASGYNEQFF
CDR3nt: TGTGCCAGCATGGCTAGCGGCTACAATGAGCAGTTCTTC

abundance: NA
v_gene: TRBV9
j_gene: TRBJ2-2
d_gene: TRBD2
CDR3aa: CASSVEGGRAGELFF
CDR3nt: TGTGCCAGCAGCGTAGAGGGAGGGAGAGCCGGGGAGCTGTTTTTT

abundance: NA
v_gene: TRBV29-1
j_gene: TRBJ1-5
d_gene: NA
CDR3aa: CSPGRGARGNQPQHF
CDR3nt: TGCAGCCCGGGCCGAGGGGCGAGGGGGAATCAGCCCCAGCATTTT

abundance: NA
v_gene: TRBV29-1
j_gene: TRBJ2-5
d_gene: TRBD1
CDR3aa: CSVMGQARSETQYF
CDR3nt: TGCAGCGTTATGGGACAGGCCAGGTCGGAGACCCAGTACTTC

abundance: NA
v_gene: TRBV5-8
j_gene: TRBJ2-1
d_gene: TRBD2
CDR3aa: CASSLTPTSGRTYNEQFF
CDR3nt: TGTGCCAGCAGCTTGACCCCCACTAGCGGGAGAACCTACAATGAGCAGTTCTTC

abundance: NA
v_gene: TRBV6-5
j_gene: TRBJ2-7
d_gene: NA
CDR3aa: CASSQAGEREQYF
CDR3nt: TGTGCCAGCAGCCAGGCAGGGGAGCGCGAGCAGTACTTC

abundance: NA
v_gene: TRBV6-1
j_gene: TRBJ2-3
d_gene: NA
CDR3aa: CASLFPDTQYF
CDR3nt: TGTGCCAGCCTCTTTCCCGATACGCAGTATTTT

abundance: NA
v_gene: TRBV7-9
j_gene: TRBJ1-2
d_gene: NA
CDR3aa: CASSLSPVQGHGYTF
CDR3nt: TGTGCCAGCAGCTTATCCCCTGTACAGGGCCATGGCTACACCTTC

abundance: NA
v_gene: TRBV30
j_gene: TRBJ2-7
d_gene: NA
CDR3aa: CAWRPHGIYEQYF
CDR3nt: TGTGCCTGGAGACCCCATGGTATCTACGAGCAGTACTTC

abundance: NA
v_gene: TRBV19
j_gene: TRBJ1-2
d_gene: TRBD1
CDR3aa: CASSSRQGVDGYTF
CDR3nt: TGTGCCAGTAGTAGCCGACAGGGGGTGGATGGCTACACCTTC

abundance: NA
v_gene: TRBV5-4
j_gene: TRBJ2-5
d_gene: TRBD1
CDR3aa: CASSANPGQGVETQYF
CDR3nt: TGTGCCAGCAGCGCTAACCCGGGACAGGGGGTCGAGACCCAGTACTTC

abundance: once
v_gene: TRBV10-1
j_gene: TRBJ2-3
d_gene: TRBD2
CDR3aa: CASSEGGSADTQYF
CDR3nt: TGCGCCAGCAGTGAAGGCGGGAGTGCAGATACGCAGTATTTT

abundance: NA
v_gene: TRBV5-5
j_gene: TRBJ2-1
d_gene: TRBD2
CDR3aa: CASSLLQGGNEQFF
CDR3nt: TGTGCCAGCAGCTTGCTCCAGGGAGGGAATGAGCAGTTCTTC

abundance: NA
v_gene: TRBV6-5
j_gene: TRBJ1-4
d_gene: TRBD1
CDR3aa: CASSQTGTANF
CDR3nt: TGTGCCAGCAGTCAAACCGGGACAGCTAATTTT

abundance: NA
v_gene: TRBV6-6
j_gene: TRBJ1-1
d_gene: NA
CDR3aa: CASSDPTEMNTEAFF
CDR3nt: TGTGCCAGCAGTGATCCGACAGAGATGAACACTGAAGCTTTCTTT

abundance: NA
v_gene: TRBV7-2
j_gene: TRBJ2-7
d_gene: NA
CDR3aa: CASSLWQGPNEQYF
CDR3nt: TGTGCCAGCAGCTTATGGCAGGGCCCCAACGAGCAGTACTTC

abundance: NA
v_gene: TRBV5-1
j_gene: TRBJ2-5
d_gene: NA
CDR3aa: CASSSHSKETQYF
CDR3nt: TGCGCCAGCAGCTCGCACAGTAAGGAGACCCAGTACTTC

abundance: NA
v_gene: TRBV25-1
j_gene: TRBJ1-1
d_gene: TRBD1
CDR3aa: CASSELGTGRTEAFF
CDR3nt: TGTGCCAGCAGTGAACTGGGGACAGGGAGAACTGAAGCTTTCTTT

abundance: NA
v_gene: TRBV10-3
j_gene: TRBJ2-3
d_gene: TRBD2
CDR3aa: CAISSGLAGESTDTQYF
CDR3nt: TGTGCCATCAGTTCGGGACTAGCGGGGGAAAGCACAGATACGCAGTATTTT

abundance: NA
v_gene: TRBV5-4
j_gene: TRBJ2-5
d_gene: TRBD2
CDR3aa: CASSLDGLDQETQYF
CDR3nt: TGTGCCAGCAGCTTAGACGGACTAGACCAAGAGACCCAGTACTTC

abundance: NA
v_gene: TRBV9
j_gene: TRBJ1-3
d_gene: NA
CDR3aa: CASSPTVFTGNTIYF
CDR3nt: TGTGCCAGCAGCCCGACAGTTTTTACTGGAAACACCATATATTTT